These T cell receptor beta chains were read from a single sample in a study of immune evolution from preneoplasia to lung adenocarcinoma. Clones were read by immunoSEQ multiplex PCR, and TCRdb kept only the in-frame ones, dropping some. This table holds some 41,000 clones, 70% to 80% found once. Input material: FFPE invasive lung adenocarcinoma tissue. These receptors all come from a person in their sixties or seventies with lung adenocarcinoma. CDR3s leave out the opening cysteine and the closing phenylalanine or tryptophan.

v_call cdr3_aa
TRBV6-5 ASSYGVAIRETQY
TRBV4-1 ASSPRTGTGELF
TRBV27 ASHLTGATRREQY
TRBV6-6 ASSPELGANVLT
TRBV5-1 ASFPGGQGVQETQY
TRBV18 ASSRPPLGGGTEAF
TRBV21-1 ASSGTTNTGELF
TRBV19 ASSRPRTSGNYEQY
TRBV27 ASSLSGVGDYTEAF
TRBV2 ASSYPSLLETQY
TRBV30 AWSPFTYSGNTIY
TRBV21-1 ASSAGSRDTQY
TRBV5-3 ARSPTQGAYTEAF
TRBV19 ASSIGTEPYGYT
TRBV18 ASSPRQGVYEQY
TRBV7-2 ASSLGEAGVQPQH
TRBV9 ASSVGGQNTEAF
TRBV28 ASSFPGLRNEQF
TRBV6-1 ASSLDRGIGGELF
TRBV7-2 ASSPWTGGTEAF
TRBV6-6 ASSYGNTIY
TRBV9 ASSPGTSDTGELF
TRBV4-2 ASRPSGLGTGELF
TRBV5-1 ASSSRLGGGETQY
TRBV5-1 ASSLGSSGANVLT
TRBV15 ATSGGQGDQETQY
TRBV11-2 ASSSPAGGSYEQY
TRBV11-1 ASSFGTTRRAF
TRBV5-6 ASSLEGGQGPYEQY
TRBV11-2 ASSSSGRYYEQY
TRBV5-1 ASSLGALARGTDTQY
TRBV19 ASRPRPEYNEQF
TRBV29-1 SVDPSTGQNYGYT
TRBV2 ASSDPERETQY
TRBV6-5 ASRGNRDLTYEQY
TRBV6-5 ASRTSGSYNEQF
TRBV18 ASSPTGGANQPQH